Shown below are 27 T cell receptor beta chains from a single sample sequenced in a study of regulatory T cells in long-lasting Graves disease. Relying on iRepertoire HTBI primers and Arm-PCR of CDR3 regions, the team built TCR beta libraries. TCRdb called the multiplex PCR reads again in MiXCR, with one record for every CDR3 protein. The table lists roughly 400,000 distinct CDR3 sequences, 21% of them singletons. The time point denotes: persistent/refractory GD, antithyroid drugs over 5 years with positive TRAb. RNA from PBMCs was the source of the TCR library. Sequencing used peripheral blood mononuclear cells (PBMCs), obtained when the disease was refractory, from a patient treated with antithyroid drugs. These receptors originate from a female donor with Graves disease.

This clonotype was observed at least ten times. V usage is TRBV13 and J usage is TRBJ1-1; perhaps TRBD1 as D (5 bases). Germline loops: CDR1 PRHDT, CDR2 FYEKMQ (reference sequence). The CDR3 has 13 residues. With 4 bases removed from V and 5 bases from J, the gap between germline ends came to 11 bases. The CDR3 region is CASSSQGPTEAFF. CDR3 sequence (DNA): TGTGCCAGCAGCTCCCAGGGTCCTACTGAAGCTTTCTTT.

This clonotype showed up many times. The J gene is TRBJ2-2, the V gene TRBV6-5; D may be TRBD1 (5 bases). Germline values: CDR1 MNHEY, CDR2 SVGAGI. V was shortened by 0 bases and J by 0 bases, with 11 bases between the two germline ends. The CDR3 extends over 17 amino acids. CDR3 DNA sequence: TGTGCCAGCAGTTACTCGTGGGGCGAACCGAACACCGGGGAGCTGTTTTTT. Its translation is CASSYSWGEPNTGELFF.

The table lists this clonotype with a count of one. Given a far larger clone just one base away, this is likely a sequencing read error. The chain recombines TRBV7-3 with TRBJ2-7, with D perhaps matching TRBD1 or TRBD2 (5 bases each). The V end lost 5 bases, the J end lost 2 bases, and 13 bases lay between the germline ends. The CDR3 is 14 residues long. Germline V gene data show CDR1 as SGHTA and CDR2 as FQGTGA. CDR3 residues: CASSPTGTTYEQYF. The CDR3 nucleotides read TGTGCCAGCAGCCCCACCGGGACCACCTACGAGCAGTACTTC.

This rearrangement joins TRBV28 to TRBJ2-1, with 8 bases that match TRBD1. The CDR3 is 15 amino acids. CDR1 MDHEN and CDR2 SYDVKM come from the germline V gene. J gave up 8 bases and V 2 bases, and 8 bases lay outside the gene matches. CDR3: CASSLRTGKNDEQFF. CDR3 bases: TGTGCCAGCAGTTTACGGACAGGGAAGAACGATGAGCAGTTCTTC. Together with reference TRBV28 and TRBJ2-1, the CDR3 gives the full variable domain: DVKVTQSSRYLVKRTGEKVFLECVQDMDHENMFWYRQDPGLGLRLIYFSYDVKMKEKGDIPEGYSVSREKKERFSLILESASTNQTSMYLCASSLRTGKNDEQFFGPGTRLTVL.

The V call is TRBV6-9, the J call TRBJ1-5; a weak D match, TRBD1 (5 bases). The CDR3 consists of 15 residues. V was trimmed by 4 bases and J by 3 bases, leaving 13 bases between them. Germline lookup yields CDR1 MNHGY and CDR2 SVAAGI. CDR3: CASSSGTGNNQPQHF. The CDR3 nucleotides read TGTGCCAGCAGTTCGGGGACGGGGAACAATCAGCCCCAGCATTTT.

In this sample, this clonotype turned up many times. The gene calls are TRBV19 and TRBJ2-7; the D gene is possibly TRBD2 (5 bases). The V gene's germline CDR1 is LNHDA and CDR2 SQIVND (reference sequence). The CDR3 is 13 residues long. V shed 9 bases and J shed 2 bases, with 14 bases lying between them. The CDR3 loop reads CASSSSGPYEQYF. The CDR3 DNA reads TGTGCCAGCAGTTCAAGCGGCCCCTACGAGCAGTACTTC.

The chain recombines TRBV15 with TRBJ1-4; no definite D call. V dropped 5 bases and J dropped 7 bases, with 8 bases sitting between them. This CDR3 contains 12 residues. In germline, CDR1 is LNHNV, CDR2 YYDKDF (reference sequence). The CDR3 sequence: CATSDPGEKLFF. CDR3 nucleotides: TGTGCCACCAGCGATCCGGGTGAAAAACTGTTTTTT.

The rearrangement joins TRBV5-1 to TRBJ2-7; 9 nucleotides match TRBD1. CDR1 is SGHRS, CDR2 YFSETQ, per germline. Trimming at V came to 5 bases and at J to 5 bases, leaving 8 bases not matched to a gene. This CDR3 has 14 amino acids. This CDR3 reads CASRPGTGTHEQYF. CDR3 nucleotides: TGCGCCAGCAGGCCGGGGACAGGGACTCACGAGCAGTACTTC.

This rearrangement joins TRBV28 to TRBJ2-1; D perhaps matches TRBD2 (5 bases). The CDR3 contains 14 residues. V lost 5 bases and J 8 bases, leaving 16 bases between the germline ends. Germline V lookup: CDR1 MDHEN, CDR2 SYDVKM. CDR3 nucleotides: TGTGCCAGCAGTCACTCTAGCAGGCGGTATGAGCAGTTCTTC. Its translation is CASSHSSRRYEQFF.

J is TRBJ2-7 and V is TRBV20-1, with D possibly being TRBD1 or TRBD2 (5 bases each). V was shortened by 3 bases and J by 3 bases, with 21 bases between the two germline ends. The CDR3 is 16 amino acids. The germline V gene has CDR1 DFQATT and CDR2 SNEGSKA (reference sequence). This CDR3 is CSARGYPGRILYEQYF. The CDR3 bases are TGCAGTGCTAGGGGTTATCCGGGACGGATACTCTACGAGCAGTACTTC.

The chain joins TRBV28 to TRBJ2-3; D call uncertain. Germline V CDR1 and CDR2: MDHEN, SYDVKM. V lost 8 bases and J lost 5, with 5 bases in between. The CDR3 consists of 10 residues. For the CDR3, the DNA is TGTGCCAGCGAACGAGATACGCAGTATTTT. It is translated as CASERDTQYF.

This clonotype came up many times. The chain joins TRBV5-1 to TRBJ2-2; TRBD2 aligns across 10 bases. Germline lookup yields CDR1 SGHRS and CDR2 YFSETQ. Germline trimming cut 1 base from V and 6 bases from J; bases unmatched to any gene: 3. The CDR3 spans 15 residues. In DNA, the CDR3 is TGCGCCAGCAGCTTGCTAGCGGGAGTCTCCGGGGAGCTGTTTTTT. It is translated as CASSLLAGVSGELFF. The full variable domain, its missing parts supplied by reference TRBV5-1 and TRBJ2-2, is KAGVTQTPRYLIKTRGQQVTLSCSPISGHRSVSWYQQTPGQGLQFLFEYFSETQRNKGNFPGRFSGRQFSNSRSEMNVSTLELGDSALYLCASSLLAGVSGELFFGEGSRLTVL.

This clonotype was picked up many times. The chain recombines TRBV20-1 with TRBJ2-5; 12 bases align to TRBD2. CDR1 and CDR2 from the germline V gene are DFQATT and SNEGSKA (reference sequence). The CDR3 length is 16 residues. The ends lost 3 bases at V and 6 bases at J; junction bases unmatched: 11. CDR3 residues: CSARVRLAGVWKTQYF. CDR3 bases: TGCAGTGCTAGGGTCAGACTAGCGGGAGTTTGGAAGACCCAGTACTTC.

This clonotype was recorded a few times. This may be a read error: a much more frequent sequence differs by one nucleotide. This chain links TRBV28 with TRBJ2-7, with D hard to call. V lost 5 bases and J lost 7, with 18 bases in between. The germline CDR1 and CDR2 sequences are MDHEN and SYDVKM. The CDR3 is 14 residues long. The CDR3 sequence: CASSPLSQSSEQYF. The CDR3 nucleotides read TGTGCCAGCAGTCCGCTTTCGCAGTCGTCTGAGCAGTACTTC.

This clonotype was seen at least ten times. The CDR3: CASSGRVQETQYF. The CDR3 DNA is TGTGCCAGCAGTGGCCGGGTCCAAGAGACCCAGTACTTC. V usage is TRBV2 and J usage is TRBJ2-5; D not certain. CDR3 length equals 13 residues. Trimming cost V 4 bases and J 1 base, with 7 bases left between them. CDR1 and CDR2 from the germline V gene are SNHLY and FYNNEI.

This clonotype was seen at least ten times. The chain employs TRBV15 and TRBJ2-5; perhaps TRBD2 as D (6 bases). Germline assignment: CDR1 LNHNV and CDR2 YYDKDF (reference sequence). V was trimmed by 0 bases and J by 5 bases, leaving 16 bases between them. This CDR3 contains 16 residues. The CDR3 sequence: CATSRDGSSAGETQYF. The CDR3 nucleotides read TGTGCCACCAGCAGAGATGGGTCTAGCGCGGGGGAGACCCAGTACTTC.

The rearrangement joins TRBV19 to TRBJ2-1, with 11 nucleotides matching TRBD2. The junction had 6 bases not matched to a gene; V was cut back by 5 bases and J by 0 bases. The CDR3 is 17 amino acids. The germline V gene has CDR1 LNHDA and CDR2 SQIVND (reference sequence). The CDR3 nucleotides are TGTGCCAGTAGTTGGGGGCTAGCGGGAGGCTCCTACAATGAGCAGTTCTTC. Translated, it gives CASSWGLAGGSYNEQFF.

Regarding this clonotype: It may be a read error: a sequence one base away is much more abundant. This chain links TRBV15 with TRBJ2-2; either TRBD1 or TRBD2 may fit D (6 bases each). The CDR3 totals 15 residues. CDR1 is LNHNV, CDR2 YYDKDF, per germline (reference sequence). The chain's CDR3 is CAARGGNSNTGELFF. CDR3 nucleotide sequence: TGTGCCGCCAGAGGGGGGAATTCGAACACCGGGGAGCTGTTTTTT.

There are many counts of this clonotype. This chain uses TRBV11-1 with TRBJ2-5; 7 positions match TRBD1. Losses at the gene ends were 5 bases for V and 5 bases for J; bases not matched to a gene: 11. Germline values: CDR1 SGHAT, CDR2 FQDESV (reference sequence). The CDR3 loop spans 15 amino acids. The CDR3 DNA follows: TGTGCCAGCAGCCCCCAGACAGGGAATGGCGAGACCCAGTACTTC. This encodes CASSPQTGNGETQYF.

The chain carries TRBV5-1 and TRBJ1-1; D unresolved. Germline values: CDR1 SGHRS, CDR2 YFSETQ. The CDR3 loop spans 14 amino acids. Trimming took off 2 bases at V and 0 bases at J, with 8 bases between the two ends. The CDR3 DNA follows: TGCGCCAGCAGCTTAAGAGCATTGAACACTGAAGCTTTCTTT. Translation: CASSLRALNTEAFF.

A few counts support this clonotype. V usage is TRBV3-1 and J usage is TRBJ2-6; 12 nucleotides align to TRBD1. J lost 2 bases, V lost 4 bases, and 3 bases had no gene match. Germline CDR1 is LGHDT and CDR2 is YNNKEL (reference sequence). This CDR3 has 17 amino acids. In nucleotides, the CDR3 is TGTGCCAGCAGCCCGGGACAGGGGGCTGCTGGGGCCAACGTCCTGACTTTC. Encoded protein: CASSPGQGAAGANVLTF. Complete variable domain (other parts from reference TRBV3-1 and TRBJ2-6): DTAVSQTPKYLVTQMGNDKSIKCEQNLGHDTMYWYKQDSKKFLKIMFSYNNKELIINETVPNRFSPKSPDKAHLNLHINSLELGDSAVYFCASSPGQGAAGANVLTFGAGSRLTVL.

V and J are TRBV7-2 and TRBJ2-5; D is unclear. CDR1 is SGHTA, CDR2 FQGNSA, per germline. Between the trimmed V and J ends, which lost 3 bases and 7 bases, there was a span of 9 bases. This CDR3 has 12 residues. CDR3 loop: CASSLTTSTQYF. For the CDR3, the DNA is TGTGCCAGCAGCTTGACGACTTCGACCCAGTACTTC.

This clonotype was counted ten times or more. V and J are TRBV9 and TRBJ2-7; maybe TRBD2 (6 bases). This CDR3 spans 14 amino acids. The germline V gene encodes CDR1 SGDLS and CDR2 YYNGEE. Trimming cost V 0 bases and J 3 bases, with 10 bases left between them. The CDR3: CASSVAGENYEQYF. The DNA of the CDR3 is TGTGCCAGCAGCGTAGCGGGAGAAAACTACGAGCAGTACTTC.

The chain joins TRBV19 to TRBJ2-5; 13 nucleotides align to TRBD2. The V segment lost 6 bases and the J segment 9 bases; nucleotides outside the gene matches: 16. The CDR3 totals 17 residues. Germline lookup yields CDR1 LNHDA and CDR2 SQIVND (reference sequence). Here the CDR3 reads CASSPQGLAGLLEAQYF. DNA for the CDR3: TGTGCCAGTAGCCCGCAGGGACTAGCGGGATTGTTGGAGGCCCAGTACTTC.

This clonotype was counted many times. The gene calls are TRBV28 and TRBJ1-6, with no clear D. V was trimmed by 2 bases and J by 5 bases, leaving 7 bases between them. There are 14 residues in the CDR3. Germline V gives CDR1 MDHEN, CDR2 SYDVKM. The CDR3 region is CASSLTAHNSPLHF. CDR3 nucleotides: TGTGCCAGCAGTTTAACGGCCCATAATTCACCCCTCCACTTT.

The rearrangement joins TRBV19 to TRBJ2-1; no clear D gene. In germline, CDR1 is LNHDA, CDR2 SQIVND (reference sequence). V gave up 8 bases and J gave up 3 bases, with 11 bases separating them. CDR3 length equals 13 residues. CDR3 sequence (DNA): TGTGCCAGTGAAGTCCCAATCTACAATGAGCAGTTCTTC. Its protein is CASEVPIYNEQFF.

This clonotype was observed at least ten times. The chain joins TRBV28 to TRBJ1-2; D remains ambiguous. The germline gives CDR1 MDHEN, CDR2 SYDVKM. Trimming removed 7 bases at V and 2 bases at J, with 8 bases between. The CDR3 length is 12 residues. In DNA form, the CDR3 reads TGTGCCAGCAAGATGGTGAACTATGGCTACACCTTC. Translation gives CASKMVNYGYTF.